This T cell receptor beta chain appears in the sequencing data of a study of blood T cell repertoires in COVID-19 (dated by TCRdb to the early 2020s). Background for the entire study: The collaborator samples originated in the United States, Italy and Spain and spanned the acute and convalescent phases of COVID-19. The material from the prospective study consisted of cDNA or gDNA derived from T cells, B-cell-depleted T cells, or PBMCs. The dataset comprised deeply sampled blood TCRbeta repertoires from subjects exposed to, actively infected with, or recovered from COVID-19. The repertoires were made available in a free public database intended to serve as a resource for research on the immune response to SARS-CoV-2. The samples were drawn from two sources: the first 160 participants of the ongoing ImmuneRACE study, and 1,200 or so subjects contributed by 6 global collaborators. Nearly every sample came with metadata listing a de-identified subject ID, COVID-19 status, age in years and sex. Where HLA class I and class II types were available, the types were taken from metadata supplied by the sample provider, not from assay-based typing.

CDR1 and CDR2, looked up from the germline V gene, are KGHSH and LQKENI. The CDR3 runs 14 residues from the cysteine to the phenylalanine. Only the CDR3 region is kept as DNA, spanning 42 bases read in frame from base 1. The V and J ends are trimmed by 3 bases and 8 bases, leaving 14 bases between them. As to this clone: The clone's antigen remains unknown. One base away there is no much larger clone; base qualities are not given.

Study-wide findings and limitations: Clinical and demographic metadata were provided uncurated, with the amount varying by source and participant.

Whole blood was collected in K2EDTA tubes by collaborating institutions according to the institutions' own protocols. For TCRbeta analysis, collaborators shipped samples in one of three forms: frozen whole blood, isolated PBMCs, or DNA extracted from either of those sample types. TCRbeta CDR3 regions were amplified from genomic DNA using the immunoSEQ Assay, a bias-controlled multiplex PCR. The study's own analysis went as follows. The number of nucleated cells in each sample was estimated from the amplification of reference gene primers within the assay. To quantify the absolute abundance of each unique TCRbeta CDR3 rearrangement, sequence reads were collapsed and filtered. Productive Simpson clonality was computed per sample as the square root of Simpson's diversity index over productive rearrangements. In its TCRdb copy, this immuneACCESS table keeps in-frame sequences only and misses some clones. Where compared with another copy, unresolved V genes explain less than half of these, and the others have no known cause. The D gene and trimming were derived from the DNA, and the V and J assignments and clone size from that table. The sample contains about 230,000 clones, around 83% of them found a single time. The top ten constitute roughly 8.7% of the sample.

The receptor was derived from a man aged 35-49 years with active or convalescent COVID-19. The sequenced sample consisted of peripheral blood. The chain was built from TRBV18 and TRBJ2-1; the D gene is not confidently resolved. CDR3 reads: CASSPAQSFDEQFF. The nucleotide sequence is TGTGCCAGCTCACCGGCCCAGTCTTTCGATGAGCAGTTCTTC.